Each of the 27 T cell receptor beta chains below was sequenced from the same sample in a study of shared clonotypes between healthy human individuals (dated by TCRdb to the early 2020s). The library was prepared using the immunoSEQ multiplex PCR assay. TCRdb stores this immuneACCESS table with in-frame sequences only. Part of the clones is absent; in the studies checked, under half of the shortfall reflects unresolved V genes, and no reason is known for the rest. Counted in this sample were around 1,100,000 clones; 70% to 85% of them appeared once. About 0.89% of the sample is taken by the ten largest. Sample: memory CD4+ T cells from PBMCs. The intended sense of this specimen's cell subset or site label: CD45RA-negative fraction. Source of these receptors: a man between 18 and 35 years old in good health. Some clones in this sample may be carry-over from other donors' samples.

A word on this clone: The likely explanation is a read error, given a far larger clone one base away. The same CDR3 arises from other DNA sequences in this sample as well. The rearrangement links TRBV30 to TRBJ1-5; D remains ambiguous. The CDR3 runs 13 residues. V was clipped by 0 bases and J by 4 bases, with 7 bases between them. Germline V gene lookup returns CDR1 GTSNPN and CDR2 SVGIG (reference sequence). CDR3 protein: CAWSVTGNQPQHF. CDR3 nucleotide sequence: TGTGCCTGGAGTGTGACGGGGAATCAGCCCCAGCATTTT.

V usage is TRBV9 and J usage is TRBJ2-7, with D unclear. Trimming stripped 2 bases from V and 2 bases from J, with 14 bases between. The CDR3 runs 15 residues. Germline loops: CDR1 SGDLS, CDR2 YYNGEE. CDR3 residues: CASSVGWSGAYEQYF. The CDR3 DNA is TGTGCCAGCAGCGTCGGGTGGTCAGGCGCCTACGAGCAGTACTTC. Variable domain in full (rest from reference TRBV9 and TRBJ2-7): DSGVTQTPKHLITATGQRVTLRCSPRSGDLSVYWYQQSLDQGLQFLIQYYNGEERAKGNILERFSAQQFPDLHSELNLSSLELGDSALYFCASSVGWSGAYEQYFGPGTRLTVT.

This sequence joins TRBV4-3 and TRBJ2-5, with D maybe TRBD2 (6 bases). Looked up from germline, CDR1 is LGHNA and CDR2 is YSLEER. CDR3 length: 16 residues. Trimming pared 0 bases from V and 3 bases from J, leaving 14 bases between. For the CDR3, the DNA is TGCGCCAGCAGCCAAGACCTTGGAGGAGGGAAAGAGACCCAGTACTTC. It specifies CASSQDLGGGKETQYF.

J is TRBJ1-1 and V is TRBV25-1, with D possibly being TRBD1 (5 bases). This CDR3 spans 15 amino acids. Germline CDR1 reads MGHDK; CDR2 reads SYGVNS. V was clipped by 4 bases and J by 1 base, with 13 bases between them. The chain's CDR3 is CASSGLGRGNTEAFF. CDR3 nucleotide sequence: TGTGCCAGCAGTGGCCTGGGACGGGGGAACACTGAAGCTTTCTTT.

This clone turned up a few times. The genes are TRBV10-1 and TRBJ1-1; D is possibly TRBD1 (6 bases). CDR1 is WNHNN, CDR2 SYGVQD, per germline (reference sequence). CDR3 length equals 16 residues. The V and J ends lost 2 bases and 4 bases respectively, with 17 bases between them. CDR3 DNA: TGCGCCAGCAGTGAGAGTTTCGCAGGGGTGGGCACTGAAGCTTTCTTT. Amino acid sequence: CASSESFAGVGTEAFF.

This clone was seen a single time. The genes are TRBV18 and TRBJ2-3; 11 positions agree with TRBD2. This CDR3 region has 16 residues. V dropped 4 bases and J dropped 6; count of bases not matched to a gene: 9. Germline assignment: CDR1 KGHSH and CDR2 LQKENI. CDR3 coding DNA: TGTGCCAGCTCACTCCAACTAGCGGGAGTCGTGGATACGCAGTATTTT. It translates to CASSLQLAGVVDTQYF.

V is TRBV19 and J is TRBJ2-6; D unclear. The CDR3 totals 16 residues. Germline V gives CDR1 LNHDA, CDR2 SQIVND (reference sequence). V lost 7 bases and J lost 0, with 13 bases in between. CDR3 amino acids: CASKTRPDSGANVLTF. CDR3 sequence (DNA): TGTGCCAGTAAAACCCGGCCAGACTCTGGGGCCAACGTCCTGACTTTC. The full variable domain, its missing parts supplied by reference TRBV19 and TRBJ2-6, is DGGITQSPKYLFRKEGQNVTLSCEQNLNHDAMYWYRQDPGQGLRLIYYSQIVNDFQKGDIAEGYSVSREKKESFPLTVTSAQKNPTAFYLCASKTRPDSGANVLTFGAGSRLTVL.

The V gene is TRBV5-4, the J gene TRBJ1-5; D not certain. Trimming stripped 5 bases from V and 12 bases from J, with 9 bases between. The CDR3 contains 10 residues. The V gene's germline CDR1 is SGHNT and CDR2 YYREEE (reference sequence). CDR3 bases: TGTGCCAGCAGATGGGCTTTCCAGCATTTT. Translated, it gives CASRWAFQHF. The full variable domain, rest sourced from reference TRBV5-4 and TRBJ1-5, is ETGVTQSPTHLIKTRGQQVTLRCSSQSGHNTVSWYQQALGQGPQFIFQYYREEENGRGNFPPRFSGLQFPNYSSELNVNALELDDSALYLCASRWAFQHFGDGTRLSIL.

This clone was detected only a few times. The chain joins TRBV5-1 to TRBJ2-7, with TRBD1 identical over 7 bases. V was clipped by 5 bases and J by 0 bases; unmatched bases: 8. Germline lookup yields CDR1 SGHRS and CDR2 YFSETQ. The CDR3 extends over 15 amino acids. This CDR3 is CASRSRTGPSYEQYF. The CDR3 coding sequence is TGCGCCAGCAGGTCCCGGACAGGTCCCTCCTACGAGCAGTACTTC.

The table lists this clone with a few counts. This chain joins TRBV6-4 and TRBJ2-1, with D perhaps matching TRBD1 or TRBD2 (5 bases each). The CDR3 loop spans 15 amino acids. Trimming took 6 bases from V and 2 from J, leaving 14 bases between them. The germline V gene has CDR1 MRHNA and CDR2 SNTAGT. Here the CDR3 reads CASSLGDAAYNEQFF. The CDR3 nucleotides are TGTGCCAGCAGCCTTGGGGACGCTGCCTACAATGAGCAGTTCTTC.

The V gene is TRBV7-3, the J gene TRBJ2-7; 8 bases match TRBD1. CDR3 length: 15 residues. Trimming removed 1 base from V and 2 bases from J; junction bases left unmatched: 4. CDR1 is SGHTA, CDR2 FQGTGA, per germline. The CDR3 DNA follows: TGTGCCAGCAGCTTAATGGGGACAGGTCCCTACGAGCAGTACTTC. Translated, it gives CASSLMGTGPYEQYF.

The gene calls are TRBV10-3 and TRBJ2-7; weak D call: TRBD2 (6 bases). This CDR3 spans 14 amino acids. Trimming took 7 bases from V and 3 from J, leaving 16 bases between them. Per the germline V gene, CDR1 is ENHRY and CDR2 is SYGVKD. Here the CDR3 reads CAIKNSSVIYEQYF. The CDR3 DNA reads TGTGCCATCAAAAATTCTAGCGTAATCTACGAGCAGTACTTC.

This chain connects TRBV28 to TRBJ2-7, with 7 bases fitting TRBD2. The J segment lost 9 bases and the V segment lost 6 bases, leaving 14 bases of the junction unmatched. The CDR3 consists of 14 residues. Germline-derived CDR1 and CDR2 are MDHEN and SYDVKM. The CDR3 here is CASSLPSGVAGQYF. CDR3 bases: TGTGCCAGCAGCCTGCCGAGCGGGGTCGCTGGGCAGTACTTC.

This sequence joins TRBV28 and TRBJ1-2, with D unresolved. Germline V CDR1 and CDR2: MDHEN, SYDVKM. Deletions cut 4 bases from V and 1 base from J, with 7 bases between. There are 13 residues in the CDR3. As DNA, the CDR3 is TGTGCCAGCAGTTCCCAGAATAACTATGGCTACACCTTC. Translating it yields CASSSQNNYGYTF.

This clone was detected only once. The rearrangement joins TRBV20-1 to TRBJ2-5; D is unresolved. Deletions cut 3 bases from V and 3 bases from J, with 5 bases between. Germline V gene data show CDR1 as DFQATT and CDR2 as SNEGSKA (reference sequence). This CDR3 is 11 amino acids long. The CDR3 region is CSASAKETQYF. For the CDR3, the DNA is TGCAGTGCTAGTGCCAAAGAGACCCAGTACTTC.

The CDR3 nucleotides read TGTGCCAGCAGCCCCTACAGGGGGCCTAACACCGGGGAGCTGTTTTTT. Translating it yields CASSPYRGPNTGELFF. The chain combines TRBV11-3 with TRBJ2-2; TRBD1 matches 9 bases. The CDR3 sequence is 16 residues long. Losses at the gene ends were 5 bases for V and 2 bases for J; bases not matched to a gene: 6. Germline V lookup: CDR1 SGHNT, CDR2 YENEEA. Using reference TRBV11-3 and TRBJ2-2 for the parts outside the CDR3, the full variable domain is EAGVVQSPRYKIIEKKQPVAFWCNPISGHNTLYWYLQNLGQGPELLIRYENEEAVDDSQLPKDRFSAERLKGVDSTLKIQPAELGDSAVYLCASSPYRGPNTGELFFGEGSRLTVL.

J is TRBJ1-1 and V is TRBV18, with D unclear. V lost 6 bases, J lost 3 bases, and 17 bases lay in between. The CDR3 loop spans 15 amino acids. Germline CDR1 reads KGHSH; CDR2 reads LQKENI. The CDR3 is CASSQYRETHTEAFF. In DNA form, the CDR3 reads TGTGCCAGCTCCCAATACCGGGAGACACACACTGAAGCTTTCTTT.

Many counts were recorded for this clone. The CDR3 bases are TGTGCCAGCAGCCAAGAGTTTAGCGGGTCCTACAATGAGCAGTTCTTC. Translation: CASSQEFSGSYNEQFF. J is TRBJ2-1 and V is TRBV4-2; 7 positions agree with TRBD2. V gave up 0 bases and J gave up 1 base; unmatched junction bases: 3. The CDR3 loop spans 16 amino acids. Germline V lookup: CDR1 LGHNA, CDR2 YNFKEQ.

The rearrangement joins TRBV7-2 to TRBJ1-2; perhaps TRBD1 as D (5 bases). The CDR3 loop spans 15 amino acids. Germline assignment: CDR1 SGHTA and CDR2 FQGNSA. V dropped 4 bases and J dropped 1 base, with 13 bases sitting between them. Written as DNA, the CDR3 is TGTGCCAGCAGCTCCTTAGGGGAAAATAACTATGGCTACACCTTC. It yields the protein CASSSLGENNYGYTF.

The gene calls are TRBV4-2 and TRBJ2-3; D unresolved. This CDR3 comprises 14 residues. The ends were cut back, 4 bases at V and 9 bases at J, with 17 bases in the middle. The germline V gene encodes CDR1 LGHNA and CDR2 YNFKEQ. The CDR3 here is CASSPSSPGRTQYF. CDR3 sequence (DNA): TGTGCCAGCAGCCCCTCGTCCCCTGGTAGGACGCAGTATTTT.

The chain recombines TRBV30 with TRBJ1-2; unclear D gene. Deletions cut 5 bases from V and 2 bases from J, with 12 bases between. This CDR3 is 13 amino acids long. CDR1 and CDR2 from the germline V gene are GTSNPN and SVGIG (reference sequence). CDR3 nucleotides: TGTGCCTGGGGGCTAAAGGACAACTATGGCTACACCTTC. Its translation is CAWGLKDNYGYTF.

The chain combines TRBV5-6 with TRBJ1-2; TRBD1 is a possible D gene (6 bases). The CDR3 has 14 amino acids. Trimming left V 4 bases short and J 2 bases short, with 12 bases between. Germline V gene lookup returns CDR1 SGHDT and CDR2 YYEEEE. In DNA, the CDR3 is TGTGCCAGCAGCCCGGGACAAGCCAACTATGGCTACACCTTC. Its translation: CASSPGQANYGYTF.

The gene calls are TRBV7-8 and TRBJ2-5; D is unresolved. The CDR3 runs to 13 residues. Per germline, CDR1 SGHVS and CDR2 FQNEAQ. Trimming removed 1 base from V and 5 bases from J, with 8 bases in between. CDR3 sequence: CASSLVTSETQYF. The CDR3 nucleotides are TGTGCCAGCAGCTTAGTAACGAGCGAGACCCAGTACTTC.

CDR3 region: CASTGPGGGEQYF. CDR3 in DNA: TGCGCCAGTACCGGGCCCGGAGGCGGCGAGCAGTACTTC. The rearrangement joins TRBV5-1 to TRBJ2-7; TRBD2 is a possible D gene (5 bases). CDR3 length: 13 residues. Trimming cost V 8 bases and J 6 bases, with 18 bases left between them. CDR1 and CDR2 (germline): SGHRS, YFSETQ. The entire variable domain, with the rest obtained from reference TRBV5-1 and TRBJ2-7, is as follows: KAGVTQTPRYLIKTRGQQVTLSCSPISGHRSVSWYQQTPGQGLQFLFEYFSETQRNKGNFPGRFSGRQFSNSRSEMNVSTLELGDSALYLCASTGPGGGEQYFGPGTRLTVT.

This chain uses TRBV18 with TRBJ2-7; D may be TRBD1 or TRBD2 (5 bases each). V lost 5 bases, J lost 12 bases, and 20 bases lay in between. Germline CDR1 and CDR2: KGHSH and LQKENI. CDR3 length equals 13 residues. The CDR3 DNA reads as TGTGCCAGCTCATCCAACCCGGGACCCCCCGCGTACTTC. It translates to CASSSNPGPPAYF.

The chain uses TRBV6-6 and TRBJ2-6, with D uncertain. Trimming took off 2 bases at V and 0 bases at J, with 5 bases between the two ends. CDR3 size: 15 residues. Germline V gene data show CDR1 as MNHNY and CDR2 as SVGAGI (reference sequence). CDR3 sequence reads: CASSYILSGANVLTF. The CDR3 DNA reads TGTGCCAGCAGTTACATCCTCTCTGGGGCCAACGTCCTGACTTTC.

This chain uses TRBV12-5 with TRBJ2-3; D not certain. Trimming removed 4 bases at V and 1 base at J, with 9 bases between. The CDR3 runs 14 residues. Germline V gives CDR1 LGHNT, CDR2 FRNRAP. The CDR3 DNA reads as TGTGCTAGTGGTTCCACCCAGGGCACAGATACGCAGTATTTT. Translating gives CASGSTQGTDTQYF.